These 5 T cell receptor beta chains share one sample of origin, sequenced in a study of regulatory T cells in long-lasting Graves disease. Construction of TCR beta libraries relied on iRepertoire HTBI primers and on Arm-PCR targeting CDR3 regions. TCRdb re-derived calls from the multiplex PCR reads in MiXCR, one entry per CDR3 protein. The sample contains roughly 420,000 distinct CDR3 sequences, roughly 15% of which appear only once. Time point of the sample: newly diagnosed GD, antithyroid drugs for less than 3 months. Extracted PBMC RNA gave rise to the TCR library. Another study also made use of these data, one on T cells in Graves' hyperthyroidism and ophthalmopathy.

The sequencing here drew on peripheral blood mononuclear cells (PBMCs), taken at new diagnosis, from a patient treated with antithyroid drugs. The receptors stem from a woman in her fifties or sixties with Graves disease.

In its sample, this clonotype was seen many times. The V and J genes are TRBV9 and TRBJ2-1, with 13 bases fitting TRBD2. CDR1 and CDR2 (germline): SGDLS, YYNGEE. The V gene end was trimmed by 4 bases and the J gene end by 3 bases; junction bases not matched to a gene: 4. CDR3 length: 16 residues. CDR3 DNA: TGTGCCAGCAGCCCAACTAGCGGGAGGGGCTACAATGAGCAGTTCTTC. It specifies CASSPTSGRGYNEQFF.

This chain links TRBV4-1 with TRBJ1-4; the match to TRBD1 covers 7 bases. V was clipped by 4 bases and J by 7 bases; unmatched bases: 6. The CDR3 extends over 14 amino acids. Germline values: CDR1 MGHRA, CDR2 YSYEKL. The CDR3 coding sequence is TGCGCCAGCAGCCTGGACAGGACCCGTGAAAAACTGTTTTTT. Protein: CASSLDRTREKLFF.

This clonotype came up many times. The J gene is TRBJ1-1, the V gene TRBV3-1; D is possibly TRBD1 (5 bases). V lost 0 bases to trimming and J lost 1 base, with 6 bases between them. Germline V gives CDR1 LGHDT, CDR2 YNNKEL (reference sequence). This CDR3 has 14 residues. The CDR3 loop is CASSQERGNTEAFF. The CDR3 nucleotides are TGTGCCAGCAGCCAAGAGAGGGGGAACACTGAAGCTTTCTTT.

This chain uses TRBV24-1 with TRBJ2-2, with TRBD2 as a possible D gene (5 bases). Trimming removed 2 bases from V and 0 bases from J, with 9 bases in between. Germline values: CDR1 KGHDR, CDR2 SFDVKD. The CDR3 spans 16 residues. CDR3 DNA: TGTGCCACCAGTGATTGGAGGCGTTCGAACACCGGGGAGCTGTTTTTT. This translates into CATSDWRRSNTGELFF.

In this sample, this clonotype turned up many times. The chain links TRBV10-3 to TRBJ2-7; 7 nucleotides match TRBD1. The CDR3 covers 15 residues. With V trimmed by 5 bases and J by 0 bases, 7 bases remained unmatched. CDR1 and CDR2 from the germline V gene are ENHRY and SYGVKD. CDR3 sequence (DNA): TGTGCCATCAGTCCTGAGGGGGCACACTCCTACGAGCAGTACTTC. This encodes CAISPEGAHSYEQYF.